These 13 T cell receptor beta chains share one sample of origin, sequenced in a study of sequential checkpoint blockade in melanoma. Some clones are missing from TCRdb's copy, which holds only in-frame ones; the method was immunoSEQ multiplex PCR. The table lists about 37,000 clones, around 32% of them singletons. Specified treatment: randomized to nivolumab then ipilimumab (arm A) or the reverse (arm B). The source material was tumor tissue (inferred from file names), sampled from a patient given nivolumab and ipilimumab in sequence. The receptor set was obtained from a human donor with melanoma.

This clone was detected many times. V is TRBV7-4 and J is TRBJ1-6; D perhaps matches TRBD1 (6 bases). Germline V gene data show CDR1 as SGHVT and CDR2 as SQSDAQ. The germline V and J ends were trimmed by 4 bases and 9 bases, with 19 bases remaining between them. The CDR3 has 16 residues. The CDR3 DNA follows: TGTGCCAGCAGCTCCGCCCCGACAGGATCGGCTTCACCCCTCCACTTT. Translation gives CASSSAPTGSASPLHF.

This clone was observed many times. V and J are TRBV11-3 and TRBJ2-1, with TRBD2 as a possible D gene (5 bases). CDR3 length: 19 residues. Trimming took 5 bases from V and 2 from J, leaving 25 bases between them. CDR1 SGHNT and CDR2 YENEEA come from the germline V gene. The chain's CDR3 is CASSLVIRTYGVAYNEQFF. As DNA, the CDR3 is TGTGCCAGCAGCCTTGTCATTAGGACCTACGGGGTCGCCTACAATGAGCAGTTCTTC. Using reference TRBV11-3 and TRBJ2-1 for the parts outside the CDR3, the full variable domain is EAGVVQSPRYKIIEKKQPVAFWCNPISGHNTLYWYLQNLGQGPELLIRYENEEAVDDSQLPKDRFSAERLKGVDSTLKIQPAELGDSAVYLCASSLVIRTYGVAYNEQFFGPGTRLTVL.

The chain has TRBV19 and TRBJ2-3, with a weak D call TRBD2 (5 bases). Germline values: CDR1 LNHDA, CDR2 SQIVND (reference sequence). The CDR3 is 17 amino acids. V lost 5 bases, J lost 1 base, and 19 bases lay in between. The CDR3 DNA reads as TGTGCCAGTAGTCCAGGCGTGGACTCCTGGGGCACAGATACGCAGTATTTT. Protein product: CASSPGVDSWGTDTQYF.

The chain has TRBV28 and TRBJ1-4, with D unclear. Trimming removed 3 bases at V and 4 bases at J, with 15 bases between. CDR3 length equals 16 residues. Germline V gives CDR1 MDHEN, CDR2 SYDVKM. The CDR3 DNA reads TGTGCCAGCAGTTTGCACAGTGCTCAAATTAATGAAAAACTGTTTTTT. This translates into CASSLHSAQINEKLFF.

V usage is TRBV7-4 and J usage is TRBJ2-3; D perhaps matches TRBD2 (5 bases). Deletions cut 2 bases from V and 3 bases from J, with 15 bases between. Germline CDR1 and CDR2: SGHVT and SQSDAQ. The CDR3 spans 16 residues. The CDR3 protein is CASSLSRPSRTDTQYF. The CDR3 DNA is TGTGCCAGCAGCTTATCTCGTCCTAGCCGTACAGATACGCAGTATTTT.

The chain is built from TRBV1 and TRBJ2-3; the DNA was not compared with TRBD2, the D call given in the table. TRBV1 is classified as a pseudogene. The length of the CDR3 is 20 residues. This chain's CDR3 is CASSQDPPTILGGGSDTQYF. In nucleotides, the CDR3 is TGCGCCAGCAGCCAAGACCCACCAACTATTTTGGGCGGGGGGTCCGATACGCAGTATTTT.

The CDR3 spells CASSPDSPAYNEQFF. For the CDR3, the DNA is TGCGCCAGCAGCCCGGACAGCCCAGCCTACAATGAGCAGTTCTTC. The gene calls are TRBV5-1 and TRBJ2-1; D may be TRBD1 (6 bases). From germline, CDR1 is SGHRS and CDR2 YFSETQ. The CDR3 contains 15 residues. Between the trimmed V and J ends, which lost 4 bases and 2 bases, there was a span of 13 bases.

CDR3 in amino acids: CASSRSRDRVNTEAFF. CDR3 nucleotide sequence: TGTGCCAGTAGTAGGTCCCGGGACAGGGTGAACACTGAAGCTTTCTTT. The genes are TRBV19 and TRBJ1-1, with 9 bases matching TRBD1. In germline, CDR1 is LNHDA, CDR2 SQIVND (reference sequence). This CDR3 contains 16 residues. The V segment lost 4 bases and the J segment 0 bases; nucleotides outside the gene matches: 6.

This clone was seen more than once but under ten times. The rearrangement uses TRBV6-8 and TRBJ1-5; D is ambiguous. The V end was cut by 5 bases, the J end by 1 base, with 15 bases between. Germline V CDR1 and CDR2: MNHGY, SAAAGT. The CDR3 covers 16 residues. This chain's CDR3 is CASSASRDWSNQPQHF. The CDR3 coding sequence is TGTGCCAGCAGTGCCTCCCGGGATTGGAGCAATCAGCCCCAGCATTTT.

This clone was recorded many times. This sequence joins TRBV7-4 and TRBJ2-3, with no clear D. The germline CDR1 and CDR2 sequences are SGHVT and SQSDAQ. The CDR3 contains 13 residues. Between the trimmed V and J ends, which lost 2 bases and 5 bases, there was a span of 8 bases. The CDR3 nucleotides are TGTGCCAGCAGCTTAACATCGGGAGATACGCAGTATTTT. It encodes CASSLTSGDTQYF. Using reference TRBV7-4 and TRBJ2-3 for the parts outside the CDR3, the full variable domain is GAGVSQSPRYKVAKRGRDVALRCDSISGHVTLYWYRQTLGQGSEVLTYSQSDAQRDKSGRPSGRFSAERPERSVSTLKIQRTEQGDSAVYLCASSLTSGDTQYFGPGTRLTVL.

The V call is TRBV30, the J call TRBJ1-4, with D uncertain. V was pared by 1 base and J by 5 bases, with 26 bases between. This CDR3 is 19 amino acids long. Germline-derived CDR1 and CDR2 are GTSNPN and SVGIG (reference sequence). For the CDR3, the DNA is TGTGCCTGGAGTGCCTCTTTTCTCCGGGCACCTCGTAGGAATGAAAAACTGTTTTTT. Translation: CAWSASFLRAPRRNEKLFF.

A few counts support this clone. The chain links TRBV6-8 to TRBJ2-7, with D perhaps matching TRBD2 (6 bases). This CDR3 has 14 residues. Germline V CDR1 and CDR2: MNHGY, SAAAGT. V gave up 0 bases and J gave up 5 bases, with 11 bases separating them. The CDR3 sequence: CASSYSPSDDEQYF. In nucleotides, the CDR3 is TGTGCCAGCAGTTACTCCCCTAGCGATGACGAGCAGTACTTC.

This clone was seen more than once but under ten times. V usage is TRBV6-8 and J usage is TRBJ2-1; 10 nucleotides align to TRBD2. Germline loops: CDR1 MNHGY, CDR2 SAAAGT. After removal of 7 bases from V and 4 bases from J, the junction contained 10 bases not matched to a gene. The CDR3 has 16 residues. The CDR3 DNA follows: TGTGCCAGCACCCCATTAGCGGGAGGCAAATACAATGAGCAGTTCTTC. As protein: CASTPLAGGKYNEQFF.